Below, 26 T cell receptor beta chains from the same sample are listed, as sequenced in a study of cytotoxic CD8 clonotypes in ibrutinib-treated CLL. Sequencing was performed with immunoSEQ multiplex PCR; in TCRdb, only in-frame clones are kept and a portion is missing. The sample carries just over 200,000 clones, approximately 70% recorded once. The source was PBMCs, collected after 12 months of ibrutinib treatment. The receptor set was obtained from a human donor with chronic lymphocytic leukemia.

V is TRBV6-5 and J is TRBJ2-7; TRBD1 is a possible D gene (5 bases). V was shortened by 0 bases and J by 1 base, with 7 bases between the two germline ends. Germline values: CDR1 MNHEY, CDR2 SVGAGI. The CDR3 extends over 14 amino acids. CDR3 in DNA: TGTGCCAGCAGTTACTCGGCAGGGTCCTACGAGCAGTACTTC. Translating it yields CASSYSAGSYEQYF.

This clone was detected only a few times. As DNA, the CDR3 is TGTGCCAGCCAGTTCCGGACAGGGGTAATGGAGACCCAGTACTTC. Residues: CASQFRTGVMETQYF. The chain joins TRBV14 to TRBJ2-5, with 9 positions matching TRBD1. Germline V gene sequence: CDR1 SGHDN, CDR2 FVKESK. J lost 5 bases, V lost 8 bases, and 12 bases had no gene match. CDR3 size: 15 residues. Complete variable domain (other parts from reference TRBV14 and TRBJ2-5): EAGVTQFPSHSVIEKGQTVTLRCDPISGHDNLYWYRRVMGKEIKFLLHFVKESKQDESGMPNNRFLAERTGGTYSTLKVQPAELEDSGVYFCASQFRTGVMETQYFGPGTRLLVL.

This clone was picked up a small number of times. One end of the junction varies from germline; a read error may be responsible. The chain recombines TRBV7-7 with TRBJ2-7; D unclear. This CDR3 contains 14 residues. In germline, CDR1 is SSHAT, CDR2 FNYEAQ (reference sequence). DNA of the CDR3: TGTGCTAGCAGCTCCGACCACCGCTCCTACGAGCAGTACTTC. Its protein is CASSSDHRSYEQYF.

The V call is TRBV6-6, the J call TRBJ2-7; unclear D gene. The length of the CDR3 is 14 residues. V was shortened by 5 bases and J by 0 bases, with 11 bases between the two germline ends. Germline V gene sequence: CDR1 MNHNY, CDR2 SVGAGI (reference sequence). CDR3 bases: TGTGCCAGCAGTCATGCAGGATACTCCTACGAGCAGTACTTC. Protein product: CASSHAGYSYEQYF.

V usage is TRBV15 and J usage is TRBJ1-4; D is ambiguous. Germline CDR1 and CDR2: LNHNV and YYDKDF (reference sequence). The CDR3 consists of 16 residues. V gave up 1 base and J gave up 0 bases, with 9 bases separating them. CDR3 nucleotide sequence: TGTGCCACCAGCAGAGGACACAGTGCAACTAATGAAAAACTGTTTTTT. Protein sequence: CATSRGHSATNEKLFF.

V gene TRBV9 combines with J gene TRBJ1-1; maybe TRBD1 (5 bases). The CDR3 totals 16 residues. The V gene lost 0 bases and the J gene lost 2 bases, with 14 bases spanning the gap. Germline CDR1 reads SGDLS; CDR2 reads YYNGEE. CDR3: CASSVAPGRQNTEAFF. In nucleotides, the CDR3 is TGTGCCAGCAGCGTAGCCCCGGGACGGCAAAACACTGAAGCTTTCTTT.

This clone was counted only a few times. This chain joins TRBV7-3 and TRBJ2-2; TRBD2 agrees at 7 bases. Germline V gene data show CDR1 as SGHTA and CDR2 as FQGTGA. The junction had 4 bases not matched to a gene; V was cut back by 2 bases and J by 7 bases. The CDR3 totals 14 residues. The CDR3 sequence is CASSLAGVFGELFF. The DNA for the CDR3 is TGTGCCAGCAGCTTAGCGGGAGTTTTCGGGGAGCTGTTTTTT.

This clone was observed a single time. The chain employs TRBV5-1 and TRBJ1-4; perhaps TRBD1 as D (5 bases). Germline-derived CDR1 and CDR2 are SGHRS and YFSETQ. Between the trimmed V and J ends, which lost 0 bases and 4 bases, there was a span of 16 bases. The length of the CDR3 is 17 residues. CDR3 in DNA: TGCGCCAGCAGCTTGGCATACTCAGGGTTGGGTAATGAAAAACTGTTTTTT. It encodes CASSLAYSGLGNEKLFF.

CDR3 loop: CSGVGQGGRNTEAFF. For the CDR3, the DNA is TGCAGCGGGGTGGGACAGGGAGGTCGTAACACTGAAGCTTTCTTT. The V and J genes are TRBV29-1 and TRBJ1-1; the match to TRBD1 covers 9 bases. Germline lookup yields CDR1 SQVTM and CDR2 ANQGSEA. With 7 bases clipped from V and 2 bases from J, the junction kept 11 bases outside the gene matches. This CDR3 region has 15 residues.

This clone was recorded at least ten times. V and J are TRBV30 and TRBJ1-1; D is possibly TRBD1 (6 bases). The CDR3 runs to 10 residues. CDR1 is GTSNPN and CDR2 is SVGIG in the germline V gene (reference sequence). Trimming shortened V by 5 bases and J by 11 bases, and 12 bases separated the two germline ends. CDR3 sequence (DNA): TGTGCCTGGGGGCAGGGGATGGCTTTCTTT. Translated: CAWGQGMAFF.

V gene TRBV18 combines with J gene TRBJ2-7, with D uncertain. Germline-derived CDR1 and CDR2 are KGHSH and LQKENI. The V and J ends lost 4 bases and 5 bases respectively, with 6 bases between them. The CDR3 has 11 residues. The CDR3: CASSHQDEQYF. The DNA for the CDR3 is TGTGCCAGCTCACATCAAGACGAGCAGTACTTC.

This clone was seen many times. The J gene is TRBJ2-7, the V gene TRBV7-9; D is uncertain. V was shortened by 4 bases and J by 2 bases, with 6 bases between the two germline ends. The CDR3 runs to 12 residues. The germline gives CDR1 SEHNR, CDR2 FQNEAQ (reference sequence). DNA of the CDR3: TGTGCCAGCAGCTCCACAACCTACGAGCAGTACTTC. Residues: CASSSTTYEQYF.

The chain couples TRBV4-2 to TRBJ2-1; 13 bases are shared with TRBD2. The germline gives CDR1 LGHNA, CDR2 YNFKEQ. The trim removed 4 bases at V and 8 bases at J, leaving 11 bases unmatched. This CDR3 spans 17 amino acids. CDR3 residues: CASSPIPGLAGLDEQFF. The CDR3 DNA is TGTGCCAGCAGCCCCATCCCGGGACTAGCGGGACTAGATGAGCAGTTCTTC.

The gene calls are TRBV2 and TRBJ2-7; D remains ambiguous. V was pared by 8 bases and J by 5 bases, with 16 bases between. Germline CDR1 reads SNHLY; CDR2 reads FYNNEI. The CDR3 consists of 13 residues. The CDR3 sequence is CASSREVIHEQYF. The CDR3 nucleotides read TGTGCCAGCTCTCGAGAGGTGATTCACGAGCAGTACTTC.

The rearrangement joins TRBV28 to TRBJ2-5; unclear D gene. The V end was cut by 7 bases, the J end by 5 bases, with 14 bases between. Germline V gene sequence: CDR1 MDHEN, CDR2 SYDVKM. CDR3 size: 13 residues. CDR3 amino acids: CASTLEWAETQYF. The DNA of the CDR3 is TGTGCCAGCACTCTTGAATGGGCGGAGACCCAGTACTTC.

This clone came up once. The CDR3 DNA follows: TGTGCCAGCAGTTACTACATGACAGGGAAAACTGAAGCTTTCTTT. It specifies CASSYYMTGKTEAFF. The chain links TRBV6-5 to TRBJ1-1; 7 positions match TRBD1. Germline V gene sequence: CDR1 MNHEY, CDR2 SVGAGI. The CDR3 length is 15 residues. Unmatched junction bases numbered 7, after V lost 1 base and J lost 5 bases.

This clone was seen a single time. The CDR3 protein is CASSQGSRGYTF. DNA of the CDR3: TGTGCCAGCAGTCAGGGAAGTCGCGGCTACACCTTC. V is TRBV28 and J is TRBJ1-2, with a weak D call TRBD1 (5 bases). V lost 5 bases, J lost 8 bases, and 12 bases lay in between. The germline CDR1 and CDR2 sequences are MDHEN and SYDVKM. This CDR3 spans 12 amino acids.

The chain employs TRBV5-6 and TRBJ2-6, with D hard to call. The V end lost 1 base, the J end lost 0 bases, and 8 bases lay between the germline ends. The CDR3 runs to 16 residues. Germline CDR1 SGHDT, CDR2 YYEEEE. The CDR3 sequence is CASSLWAASGANVLTF. The CDR3 DNA reads as TGTGCCAGCAGCTTGTGGGCAGCCTCTGGGGCCAACGTCCTGACTTTC.

The chain is built from TRBV15 and TRBJ1-5, with 12 positions matching TRBD1. Germline values: CDR1 LNHNV, CDR2 YYDKDF (reference sequence). The CDR3 runs 14 residues. J was trimmed by 7 bases and V by 6 bases; bases with no gene match: 4. This CDR3 reads CATRRDRGLQPQHF. The CDR3 DNA is TGTGCCACCAGACGGGACAGGGGGCTACAGCCCCAGCATTTT. The full variable domain, with the rest looked up from reference TRBV15 and TRBJ1-5, is DAMVIQNPRYQVTQFGKPVTLSCSQTLNHNVMYWYQQKSSQAPKLLFHYYDKDFNNEADTPDNFQSRRPNTSFCFLDIRSPGLGDTAMYLCATRRDRGLQPQHFGDGTRLSIL.

This clone was picked up a small number of times. The rearrangement joins TRBV19 to TRBJ2-7; perhaps TRBD1 as D (5 bases). In germline, CDR1 is LNHDA, CDR2 SQIVND (reference sequence). This CDR3 contains 13 residues. The ends were cut back, 4 bases at V and 3 bases at J, with 10 bases in the middle. CDR3 region: CASSTGSLYEQYF. In nucleotides, the CDR3 is TGTGCCAGTAGTACAGGGTCCCTCTACGAGCAGTACTTC. The whole variable domain, remainder taken from reference TRBV19 and TRBJ2-7, is DGGITQSPKYLFRKEGQNVTLSCEQNLNHDAMYWYRQDPGQGLRLIYYSQIVNDFQKGDIAEGYSVSREKKESFPLTVTSAQKNPTAFYLCASSTGSLYEQYFGPGTRLTVT.

The chain uses TRBV9 and TRBJ1-1, with D perhaps TRBD1 (5 bases). This CDR3 comprises 13 residues. The germline CDR1 and CDR2 sequences are SGDLS and YYNGEE. V gave up 3 bases and J gave up 4 bases, with 10 bases separating them. CDR3: CASSGSRGTEAFF. DNA for the CDR3: TGTGCCAGCAGCGGTTCAAGGGGCACTGAAGCTTTCTTT.

V is TRBV15 and J is TRBJ1-4, with D uncertain. From germline, CDR1 is LNHNV and CDR2 YYDKDF (reference sequence). The CDR3 totals 15 residues. Trimming took off 5 bases at V and 2 bases at J, with 12 bases between the two ends. The CDR3 loop is CATSPGRITNEKLFF. The CDR3 DNA is TGTGCCACCAGCCCTGGAAGGATCACTAATGAAAAACTGTTTTTT. Variable domain in full (rest from reference TRBV15 and TRBJ1-4): DAMVIQNPRYQVTQFGKPVTLSCSQTLNHNVMYWYQQKSSQAPKLLFHYYDKDFNNEADTPDNFQSRRPNTSFCFLDIRSPGLGDTAMYLCATSPGRITNEKLFFGSGTQLSVL.

This chain uses TRBV11-2 with TRBJ2-5, with no clear D. Germline CDR1 is SGHAT and CDR2 is FQNNGV. V lost 1 base, J lost 1 base, and 4 bases lay in between. The CDR3 runs to 13 residues. The CDR3 DNA follows: TGTGCCAGCAGCTTAGCACTCCAAGAGACCCAGTACTTC. This codes for CASSLALQETQYF.

The chain recombines TRBV27 with TRBJ1-1; weak D call: TRBD1 (5 bases). The CDR3 covers 17 residues. Germline lookup yields CDR1 MNHEY and CDR2 SMNVEV (reference sequence). V lost 8 bases, J lost 6 bases, and 28 bases lay in between. The CDR3 nucleotides read TGTGCCAGCGGGGAAGGATGGGGAGAGATTTGGGACCCTGAAGCTTTCTTT. Translated: CASGEGWGEIWDPEAFF.

The chain uses TRBV18 and TRBJ2-1; 9 nucleotides match TRBD1. Looked up from germline, CDR1 is KGHSH and CDR2 is LQKENI. J lost 8 bases, V lost 8 bases, and 13 bases had no gene match. This CDR3 region has 15 residues. The CDR3 is CASHRPGQGHDEQFF. CDR3 bases: TGTGCCAGCCATAGACCGGGACAGGGACACGATGAGCAGTTCTTC.

This clone was detected once. The CDR3 bases are TGTGCCAGCAGCCCTACAGGGGCGGGTTCACCCCTCCACTTT. As protein: CASSPTGAGSPLHF. The gene calls are TRBV5-6 and TRBJ1-6; 7 bases are shared with TRBD1. Germline assignment: CDR1 SGHDT and CDR2 YYEEEE. The J segment lost 9 bases and the V segment lost 4 bases, leaving 7 bases of the junction unmatched. This CDR3 is built from 14 residues.